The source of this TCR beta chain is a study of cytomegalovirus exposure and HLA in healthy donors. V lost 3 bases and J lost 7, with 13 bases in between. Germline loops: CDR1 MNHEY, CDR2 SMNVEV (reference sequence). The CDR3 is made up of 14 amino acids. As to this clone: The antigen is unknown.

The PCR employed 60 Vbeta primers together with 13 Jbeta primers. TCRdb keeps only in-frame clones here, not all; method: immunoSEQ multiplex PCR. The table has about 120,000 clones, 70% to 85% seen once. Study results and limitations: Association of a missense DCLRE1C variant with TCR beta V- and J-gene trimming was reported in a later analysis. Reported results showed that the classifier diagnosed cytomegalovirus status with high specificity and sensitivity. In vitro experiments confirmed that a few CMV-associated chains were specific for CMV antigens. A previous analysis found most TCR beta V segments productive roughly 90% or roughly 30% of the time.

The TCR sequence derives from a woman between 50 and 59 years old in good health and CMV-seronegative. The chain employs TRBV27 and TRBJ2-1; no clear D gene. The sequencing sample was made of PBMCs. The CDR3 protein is CASSFSAGHNEQFF. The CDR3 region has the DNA TGTGCCAGCAGTTTTTCCGCAGGCCATAATGAGCAGTTCTTC.